This T cell receptor beta chain was identified in a study of post-analysis software for immune sequencing data. Overall study: Disease courses included relapsing-remitting, secondary progressive and progressive-relapsing multiple sclerosis. Study-level results: Several TRBV segments (TRBV5-6, TRBV5-1 and TRBV20-1 among them) occurred more frequently in patients than in controls.

TCR beta cDNA libraries had unique molecular identifiers. The authors obtained some 500,000 cDNA molecules from about 0.94 to 9.7 million T cells. Via MiXCR, TCRdb re-called the PCR reads, giving one row per CDR3 protein. The top ten clones hold roughly 3.5% of a sample with about 210,000 distinct CDR3 sequences, over 25% of them seen once. On this clonotype itself: Its antigen is still unknown.

Looked up from germline, CDR1 is DFQATT and CDR2 is SNEGSKA (reference sequence). The junction had 14 bases not matched to a gene; V was cut back by 6 bases and J by 7 bases. The CDR3 loop spans 15 amino acids. The gene calls are TRBV20-1 and TRBJ2-1; 8 nucleotides match TRBD1. The source of this sequence is a girl younger than 18 with multiple sclerosis. The specimen was blood. CDR3 protein: CSAASTGGPKNEQFF. CDR3 bases: TGCAGTGCCGCTAGCACAGGGGGGCCGAAGAATGAGCAGTTCTTC.